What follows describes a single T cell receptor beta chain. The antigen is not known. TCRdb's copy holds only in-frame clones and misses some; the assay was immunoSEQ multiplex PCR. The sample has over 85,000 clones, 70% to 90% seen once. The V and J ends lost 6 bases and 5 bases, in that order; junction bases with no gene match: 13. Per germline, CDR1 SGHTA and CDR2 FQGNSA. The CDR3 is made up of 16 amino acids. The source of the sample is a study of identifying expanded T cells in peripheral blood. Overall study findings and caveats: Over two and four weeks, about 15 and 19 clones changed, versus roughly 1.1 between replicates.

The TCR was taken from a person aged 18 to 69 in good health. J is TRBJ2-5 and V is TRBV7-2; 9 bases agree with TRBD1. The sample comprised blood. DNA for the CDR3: TGTGCCAGCAGTCCTGACCATGGGACAGGGAGGGAGACCCAGTACTTC. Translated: CASSPDHGTGRETQYF.